The T cell receptor (beta chain) described here comes from a study of blood T cell repertoires in COVID-19. Overall study: Acute and convalescent COVID-19 samples came from the United States, Italy and Spain. PBMCs, B-cell-depleted T cells, or T cells were the source of the cDNA or gDNA that made up the material.

CDR3 length equals 15 residues. Germline CDR1 reads KGHSH; CDR2 reads LQKENI. The V gene end was trimmed by 2 bases and the J gene end by 4 bases; junction bases not matched to a gene: 7. Using immunoSEQ multiplex PCR, the repertoire was profiled, and TCRdb retains in-frame clones only, with some absent. The sample includes approximately 150,000 clones, roughly 85% of them seen just once. V and J are TRBV18 and TRBJ2-7, with 8 bases fitting TRBD2. The receptor was isolated from a human donor with acute or convalescent COVID-19. The donor label of this sample is uncertain. The sample was peripheral blood. Here the CDR3 reads CASSPGAGVGYEQYV. The DNA of the CDR3 is TGTGCCAGCTCACCAGGAGCGGGAGTAGGGTACGAGCAGTACGTC.